The 12 T cell receptor beta chains below all came from one sample that was sequenced in a study of beta chain features in type 1 diabetes (dated by TCRdb to the late 2010s). The library came from the immunoSEQ multiplex PCR assay. The entire amount of isolated RNA was reverse transcribed using the High Capacity cDNA Reverse Transcription Kit, so the sequenced TCRB transcripts were expressed ones. TCRdb obtained this table from immuneACCESS and retained in-frame rearrangements with V and J assigned. These tables miss some clones; where compared with another copy, unresolved V genes account for less than half of the shortfall, and the remainder is unexplained. The sample table lists roughly 400,000 clones, roughly 14% of them with a count of one. The ten largest clones represent about 0.034% of the sample. Input material: naive CD4+ T cells from blood. Taken with the paper, the label for cell subset or site translates to: true naive CD4+ T cells. The receptors stem from a man between 25 and 39 years old in good health.

This clone was seen only a few times. The V gene is TRBV21-1, the J gene TRBJ2-3; the D call of TRBD2 is as the table states it, not checked on the DNA. TRBV21-1 is reported as a pseudogene. There are 16 residues in the CDR3. CDR3 bases: TGTGCCAGCAGCAAAGAAGCGTGCCTAGCCTTAGTCGCGCAGTATTTT. This gives the protein CASSKEACLALVAQYF.

This clone was seen a handful of times. V is TRBV23-1 and J is TRBJ2-7; perhaps TRBD1 as D (6 bases). TRBV23-1 is annotated as an ORF whose role is uncertain. Trimming removed 4 bases at V and 13 bases at J, with 17 bases between. This CDR3 region has 12 residues. The CDR3 protein is CASSPHRASDYV. The CDR3 nucleotides read TGCGCCAGCAGTCCCCACAGGGCCTCTGATTACGTC.

This clone was detected a few times. CDR3 in DNA: TGTGCCTGGGAGAGGAGGGGGCTCACTGAAGCTTTCTTT. Amino acids: CAWERRGLTEAFF. The chain couples TRBV30 to TRBJ1-1, with 7 positions matching TRBD1. V lost 5 bases, J lost 4 bases, and 7 bases stayed unmatched. The CDR3 covers 13 residues. Germline V gene data show CDR1 as GTSNPN and CDR2 as SVGIG (reference sequence).

Only a few counts were recorded for this clone. This chain links TRBV6-6 with TRBJ1-1, with TRBD1 identical over 7 bases. This CDR3 has 15 amino acids. Unmatched junction bases numbered 9, after V lost 8 bases and J lost 0 bases. Germline V gene lookup returns CDR1 MNHNY and CDR2 SVGAGI (reference sequence). The CDR3: CASGLGQTMNTEAFF. DNA of the CDR3: TGTGCCAGCGGCCTGGGACAGACCATGAACACTGAAGCTTTCTTT.

This clone was seen a handful of times. This chain connects TRBV11-2 to TRBJ2-1; the D is unclear. The germline V and J ends were trimmed by 7 bases and 4 bases, with 5 bases remaining between them. The CDR3 has 11 residues. Germline-derived CDR1 and CDR2 are SGHAT and FQNNGV. CDR3 sequence: CASKGYNEQFF. Written as DNA, the CDR3 is TGTGCCAGCAAGGGATACAATGAGCAGTTCTTC.

The table lists this clone with a few counts. The CDR3 sequence is CASSLVTGTDTQYF. In DNA, the CDR3 is TGCGCCAGCAGCTTGGTGACGGGCACAGATACGCAGTATTTT. V and J are TRBV5-1 and TRBJ2-3; D gene unclear. Trimming took 0 bases from V and 1 from J, leaving 6 bases between them. Looked up from germline, CDR1 is SGHRS and CDR2 is YFSETQ. The CDR3 length is 14 residues.

This clone has ten or more counts. The rearrangement uses TRBV29-1 and TRBJ2-5; D might be TRBD2 (6 bases). CDR3 length: 13 residues. Germline lookup yields CDR1 SQVTM and CDR2 ANQGSEA. The V gene lost 5 bases and the J gene lost 2 bases, with 12 bases spanning the gap. CDR3: CSVLMGGQETQYF. DNA of the CDR3: TGCAGCGTTCTGATGGGGGGACAAGAGACCCAGTACTTC.

Details on this clone: Different DNA sequences within this sample yield the same CDR3. The chain carries TRBV30 and TRBJ2-3; no reliable D call. V lost 4 bases to trimming and J lost 1 base, with 6 bases between them. CDR1 and CDR2 (germline): GTSNPN, SVGIG (reference sequence). The CDR3 length is 12 residues. The CDR3 region is CAWNLGTDTQYF. CDR3 nucleotide sequence: TGTGCCTGGAACCTGGGCACAGATACGCAGTATTTT.

The V and J genes are TRBV29-1 and TRBJ2-3, with 8 positions matching TRBD1. The trim removed 7 bases at V and 5 bases at J, leaving 5 bases unmatched. Germline V gene lookup returns CDR1 SQVTM and CDR2 ANQGSEA. CDR3 length: 12 residues. CDR3 region: CSGEQGGDTQYF. CDR3 sequence (DNA): TGCAGCGGAGAACAGGGGGGAGATACGCAGTATTTT.

The sample holds a few counts of this clone. The identical CDR3 is also encoded by other nucleotide sequences in the sample. This chain joins TRBV6-5 and TRBJ1-2, with D perhaps matching TRBD1 (6 bases). CDR1 and CDR2 (germline): MNHEY, SVGAGI. The CDR3 covers 13 residues. The ends were cut back, 0 bases at V and 5 bases at J, with 7 bases in the middle. The CDR3 loop is CASSYSRGYGYTF. The CDR3 DNA sequence: TGTGCCAGCAGTTACTCGAGGGGGTATGGCTACACCTTC.

This clone has a handful of counts. The J gene is TRBJ2-7, the V gene TRBV9; TRBD1 aligns across 9 bases. The V and J ends lost 6 bases and 4 bases, in that order; junction bases with no gene match: 8. CDR3 size: 14 residues. Germline assignment: CDR1 SGDLS and CDR2 YYNGEE. CDR3 in amino acids: CASNPSGQGYEQYF. DNA for the CDR3: TGTGCCAGCAACCCCTCGGGACAGGGATACGAGCAGTACTTC.

CDR3: CASRGALLNTEAFF. As DNA, the CDR3 is TGTGCCAGCAGAGGGGCCCTATTAAACACTGAAGCTTTCTTT. This rearrangement joins TRBV7-2 to TRBJ1-1; the D gene is possibly TRBD1 (5 bases). Per germline, CDR1 SGHTA and CDR2 FQGNSA. The V and J ends lost 6 bases and 2 bases respectively, with 13 bases between them. The CDR3 has 14 residues.